The clone carrying this TCR beta chain was recorded many times. What it recognizes is unknown. No treatment had been given to any patient before thyroid surgery. These data originate in a study of metastatic and nonmetastatic thyroid tumors. Overall study: A comparison of repertoires was made across blood and tumor or nodule tissue from malignant and benign thyroid patients. Points from the study as a whole: When malignant thyroid tumors were compared with benign nodules, TCR beta diversity was reportedly significantly higher in the malignant tumors. This held in both blood and tumor samples.

Germline values: CDR1 SGHAT, CDR2 FQNNGV. V was clipped by 4 bases and J by 3 bases, with 13 bases between them. The CDR3 is 15 amino acids. TCRdb re-analyzed the PCR reads using MiXCR. The table has tens of thousands of clones, around an eighth seen once. This clonotype originated in a male donor with papillary thyroid cancer or a benign thyroid nodule (not recorded which). Some clones in this sample may be carry-over from other donors' samples. The V gene is TRBV11-2, the J gene TRBJ2-1; possibly TRBD1 or TRBD2 for D (5 bases each). Sequencing was carried out using blood. In DNA, the CDR3 is TGTGCCAGCAGCTACCGGGACCTCGTCTACAATGAGCAGTTCTTC. Its protein product is CASSYRDLVYNEQFF.